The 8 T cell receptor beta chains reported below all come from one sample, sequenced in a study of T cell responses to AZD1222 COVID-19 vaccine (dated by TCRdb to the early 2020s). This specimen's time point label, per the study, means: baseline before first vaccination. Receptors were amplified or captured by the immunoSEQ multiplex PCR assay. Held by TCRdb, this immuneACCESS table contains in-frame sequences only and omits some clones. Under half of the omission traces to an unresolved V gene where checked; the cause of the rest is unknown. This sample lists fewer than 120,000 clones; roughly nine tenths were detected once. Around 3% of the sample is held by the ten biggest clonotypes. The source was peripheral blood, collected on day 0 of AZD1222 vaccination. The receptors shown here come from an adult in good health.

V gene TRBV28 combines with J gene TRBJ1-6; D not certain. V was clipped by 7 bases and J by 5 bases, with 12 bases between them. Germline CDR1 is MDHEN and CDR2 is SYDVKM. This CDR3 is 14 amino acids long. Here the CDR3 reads CASNPWQDNSPLHF. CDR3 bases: TGTGCCAGCAACCCGTGGCAAGATAATTCACCCCTCCACTTT.

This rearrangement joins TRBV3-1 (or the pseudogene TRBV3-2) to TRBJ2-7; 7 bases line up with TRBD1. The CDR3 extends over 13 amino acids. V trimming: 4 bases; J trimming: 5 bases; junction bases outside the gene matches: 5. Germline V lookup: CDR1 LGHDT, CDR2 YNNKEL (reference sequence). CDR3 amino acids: CASSRQTGDEQYF. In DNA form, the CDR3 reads TGTGCCAGCAGCCGGCAAACAGGGGACGAGCAGTACTTC.

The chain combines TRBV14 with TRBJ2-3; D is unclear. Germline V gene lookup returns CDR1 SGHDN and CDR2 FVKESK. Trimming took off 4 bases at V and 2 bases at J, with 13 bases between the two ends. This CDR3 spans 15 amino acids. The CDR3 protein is CASSRDRQITDTQYF. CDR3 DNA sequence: TGTGCCAGCAGCCGCGATAGGCAAATCACAGATACGCAGTATTTT.

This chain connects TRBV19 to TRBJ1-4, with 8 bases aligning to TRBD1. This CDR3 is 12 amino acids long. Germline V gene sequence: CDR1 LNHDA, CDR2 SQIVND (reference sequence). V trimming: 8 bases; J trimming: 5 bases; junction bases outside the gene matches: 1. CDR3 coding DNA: TGTGCCAGTCGGGACAGGAATGAAAAACTGTTTTTT. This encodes CASRDRNEKLFF.

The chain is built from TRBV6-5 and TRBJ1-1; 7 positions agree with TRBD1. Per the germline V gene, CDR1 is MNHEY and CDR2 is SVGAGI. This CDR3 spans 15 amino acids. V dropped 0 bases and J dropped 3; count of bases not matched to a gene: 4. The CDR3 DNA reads TGTGCCAGCAGTTACTCGATAAGGGGGCACACTGAAGCTTTCTTT. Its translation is CASSYSIRGHTEAFF.

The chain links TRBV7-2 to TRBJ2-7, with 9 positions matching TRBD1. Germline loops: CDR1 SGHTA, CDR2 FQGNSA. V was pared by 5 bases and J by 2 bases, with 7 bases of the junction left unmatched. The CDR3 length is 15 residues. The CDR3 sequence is CASSTTGTGPYEQYF. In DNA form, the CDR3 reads TGTGCCAGCAGCACCACCGGGACAGGGCCCTACGAGCAGTACTTC.

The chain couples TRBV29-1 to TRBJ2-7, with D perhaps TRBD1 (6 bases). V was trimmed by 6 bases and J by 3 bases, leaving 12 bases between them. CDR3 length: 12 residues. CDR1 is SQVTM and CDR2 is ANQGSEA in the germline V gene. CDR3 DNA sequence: TGCAGCGTAAAACAGGGTATCTACGAGCAGTACTTC. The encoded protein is CSVKQGIYEQYF.

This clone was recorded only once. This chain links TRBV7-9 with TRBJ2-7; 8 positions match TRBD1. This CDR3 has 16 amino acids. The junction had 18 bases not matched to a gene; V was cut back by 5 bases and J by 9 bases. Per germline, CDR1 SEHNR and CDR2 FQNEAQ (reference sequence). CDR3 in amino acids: CASSEGYGRGLLGQYF. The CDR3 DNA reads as TGTGCCAGCAGCGAAGGTTACGGCAGGGGGCTGTTGGGGCAGTACTTC.